This T cell receptor (beta chain) was documented in a study of Tregs in tolerant kidney transplant recipients. Details on this clone: What it binds is not known. The read falls 3 residues short of the CDR3 end, and the missing part is taken from the germline J gene.

General study points: This study did not directly address biological reproducibility.

Mixed chimerism was transient after nonmyeloablative marrow transplants from related graft donors. The assay was immunoSEQ multiplex PCR, and TCRdb's table has in-frame clones only and misses some. Here the sample table reports some 15,000 clones. From germline, CDR1 is SGHVS and CDR2 FQNEAQ. Losses at the gene ends were 4 bases for V and 3 bases for J; bases not matched to a gene: 6. The CDR3 runs to 16 residues. The receptor was derived from a human patient who received a combined kidney and bone marrow transplant. Some T cells may be graft donor cells. This chain connects TRBV7-8 to TRBJ2-3, with 11 bases lining up with TRBD2. Specimen: CD4+ T cells from blood (PBMCs), collected 12 months after the transplant. The covered CDR3 bases are TGTGCCAGCAGCTCAACTAGCGGGAGTGTAACAGATACG. It specifies CASSSTSGSVTDT. The whole CDR3 sequence is CASSSTSGSVTDTQYF. Based on the CDR3 plus reference TRBV7-8 and TRBJ2-3, the full variable domain is GAGVSQSPRYKVAKRGQDVALRCDPISGHVSLFWYQQALGQGPEFLTYFQNEAQLDKSGLPSDRFFAERPEGSVSTLKIQRTQQEDSAVYLCASSSTSGSVTDTQYFGPGTRLTVL.